This entry lists 16 T cell receptor beta chains sequenced from one sample in a study of beta chain features in type 1 diabetes. Since all of the isolated RNA was reverse transcribed, expressed TCRB transcripts were what got sequenced. This table comes from immunoSEQ multiplex PCR, and its TCRdb copy is limited to in-frame clones, with some not included. Here the sample spans hundreds of thousands of clones, about 16% being singletons. Material for sequencing was naive CD4+ T cells from blood. Receptors originate from a man younger than 30 in good health.

CDR3 sequence (DNA): TGTGCCAGCAGCCACCTGGGACAGGGCAGTATGCCCCTCCACTTT. Translated, it gives CASSHLGQGSMPLHF. J is TRBJ1-6 and V is TRBV14, with 9 positions matching TRBD1. Germline V gives CDR1 SGHDN, CDR2 FVKESK. Trimming removed 3 bases from V and 13 bases from J; junction bases left unmatched: 10. The CDR3 is 15 amino acids.

V gene TRBV10-3 combines with J gene TRBJ2-7, with TRBD1 matching over 10 bases. The CDR3 runs to 13 residues. The ends lost 10 bases at V and 5 bases at J; junction bases unmatched: 8. From germline, CDR1 is ENHRY and CDR2 SYGVKD. The CDR3 sequence: CATRTGGGHEQYF. CDR3 coding DNA: TGTGCCACCAGGACAGGGGGAGGCCACGAGCAGTACTTC.

This chain uses TRBV5-1 with TRBJ2-1, with a possible D match to TRBD2 (6 bases). V was pared by 6 bases and J by 0 bases, with 13 bases between. The CDR3 contains 15 residues. Germline V gene data show CDR1 as SGHRS and CDR2 as YFSETQ. CDR3 DNA sequence: TGCGCCAGCACCTCAGACGGGGGCTCCTACAATGAGCAGTTCTTC. It translates to CASTSDGGSYNEQFF.

The CDR3 sequence: CASSLRPSTGETYNEQFF. As DNA, the CDR3 is TGTGCCAGCAGCTTAAGGCCTTCGACAGGAGAAACCTACAATGAGCAGTTCTTC. The chain uses TRBV7-9 and TRBJ2-1; possible D gene TRBD1, 6 bases. CDR1 is SEHNR, CDR2 FQNEAQ, per germline (reference sequence). This CDR3 comprises 18 residues. Trimming cost V 2 bases and J 2 bases, with 19 bases left between them.

V and J are TRBV27 and TRBJ1-1; the D gene is possibly TRBD1 (5 bases). Germline assignment: CDR1 MNHEY and CDR2 SMNVEV (reference sequence). V gave up 3 bases and J gave up 2 bases, with 10 bases separating them. The length of the CDR3 is 14 residues. For the CDR3, the DNA is TGTGCCAGCAGTTTTGCAGGGTTTAACACTGAAGCTTTCTTT. Residues: CASSFAGFNTEAFF.

The gene calls are TRBV5-6 and TRBJ2-4, with D maybe TRBD2 (5 bases). Germline loops: CDR1 SGHDT, CDR2 YYEEEE. This CDR3 region has 14 residues. Trimming took off 4 bases at V and 0 bases at J, with 8 bases between the two ends. CDR3 sequence (DNA): TGTGCCAGCAGCGGGCGGGTAGCCAAAAACATTCAGTACTTC. Protein: CASSGRVAKNIQYF. The entire variable domain, with the rest obtained from reference TRBV5-6 and TRBJ2-4, is as follows: DAGVTQSPTHLIKTRGQQVTLRCSPKSGHDTVSWYQQALGQGPQFIFQYYEEEERQRGNFPDRFSGHQFPNYSSELNVNALLLGDSALYLCASSGRVAKNIQYFGAGTRLSVL.

Only a few counts were recorded for this clone. The chain links TRBV9 to TRBJ2-3, with D tentatively TRBD2 (5 bases). The CDR3 contains 15 residues. Germline CDR1 and CDR2: SGDLS and YYNGEE. V shed 0 bases and J shed 3 bases, with 11 bases lying between them. The DNA of the CDR3 is TGTGCCAGCAGCGTAGGGGTAGCGAGGACAGATACGCAGTATTTT. It translates to CASSVGVARTDTQYF.

This clone was seen more than once but under ten times. The V gene is TRBV18, the J gene TRBJ2-4; tentatively, D is TRBD1 (5 bases). V was cut by 4 bases and J by 0 bases, with 13 bases left in between. Germline CDR1 and CDR2: KGHSH and LQKENI. This CDR3 region has 16 residues. The CDR3 DNA reads TGTGCCAGCTCACGAGTGGGGCCACTAGCCAAAAACATTCAGTACTTC. Translated: CASSRVGPLAKNIQYF.

In its sample, this clone was seen a few times. J is TRBJ2-6 and V is TRBV5-5; D is undetermined. Germline V lookup: CDR1 SGHKS, CDR2 YYEKEE (reference sequence). V was trimmed by 1 base and J by 0 bases, leaving 11 bases between them. The CDR3 loop spans 17 amino acids. The chain's CDR3 is CASSLWWQNSGANVLTF. CDR3 nucleotide sequence: TGTGCCAGCAGCTTGTGGTGGCAGAACTCTGGGGCCAACGTCCTGACTTTC.

The V gene is TRBV6-5, the J gene TRBJ1-5, with 9 bases aligning to TRBD1. The CDR3 totals 12 residues. The trim removed 6 bases at V and 8 bases at J, leaving 2 bases unmatched. The germline V gene encodes CDR1 MNHEY and CDR2 SVGAGI. The CDR3 protein is CASRTGGEPQHF. Written as DNA, the CDR3 is TGTGCCAGCAGGACAGGGGGGGAGCCCCAGCATTTT.

V and J are TRBV19 and TRBJ2-2; 10 bases fit TRBD1. The CDR3 length is 15 residues. Germline CDR1 is LNHDA and CDR2 is SQIVND (reference sequence). V lost 7 bases and J lost 5; bases outside the gene matches: 7. CDR3 sequence reads: CASTSTGGKTGELFF. CDR3 DNA: TGTGCCAGTACCTCGACAGGGGGCAAGACCGGGGAGCTGTTTTTT.

The chain couples TRBV27 to TRBJ2-4; TRBD2 matches 7 bases. The CDR3 is 17 residues long. In germline, CDR1 is MNHEY, CDR2 SMNVEV (reference sequence). V was clipped by 2 bases and J by 0 bases; unmatched bases: 7. The CDR3 region is CASSLTPPGGAKNIQYF. In nucleotides, the CDR3 is TGTGCCAGCAGTTTAACCCCCCCGGGGGGAGCCAAAAACATTCAGTACTTC.

This clone came up a few times. This chain uses TRBV28 with TRBJ2-3; 13 bases are a match to TRBD2. Per the germline V gene, CDR1 is MDHEN and CDR2 is SYDVKM. Losses at the gene ends were 6 bases for V and 0 bases for J; bases not matched to a gene: 9. The CDR3 has 18 amino acids. The CDR3 protein is CASSPRTSGGLSTDTQYF. The DNA for the CDR3 is TGTGCCAGCAGCCCCCGGACTAGCGGGGGCCTAAGCACAGATACGCAGTATTTT.

This clone has just a few counts. The chain has TRBV29-1 and TRBJ2-5, with D perhaps TRBD1 or TRBD2 (5 bases each). The CDR3 is 14 residues long. Germline loops: CDR1 SQVTM, CDR2 ANQGSEA. V gave up 7 bases and J gave up 1 base, with 16 bases separating them. CDR3 DNA sequence: TGCAGCGCCGAGGGCAGGGAGTTCCAAGAGACCCAGTACTTC. Encoded protein: CSAEGREFQETQYF.

This clone occurred a few times. The rearrangement links TRBV29-1 to TRBJ1-1, with TRBD1 matching over 8 bases. The CDR3 loop spans 14 amino acids. CDR1 is SQVTM and CDR2 is ANQGSEA in the germline V gene. V dropped 7 bases and J dropped 1; count of bases not matched to a gene: 8. The CDR3 DNA reads as TGCAGCGCCGAGGCCGGGACAGGGAACACTGAAGCTTTCTTT. It codes for CSAEAGTGNTEAFF.

V usage is TRBV12-5 and J usage is TRBJ1-2; D unclear. Germline CDR1 LGHNT, CDR2 FRNRAP. Between the trimmed V and J ends, which lost 0 bases and 1 base, there was a span of 9 bases. This CDR3 is 15 amino acids long. The CDR3 region has the DNA TGTGCTAGTGGTTTGGTCGTTGGGAGTAACTATGGCTACACCTTC. Its protein is CASGLVVGSNYGYTF. Full variable domain (outside the CDR3, taken from reference TRBV12-5 and TRBJ1-2): DARVTQTPRHKVTEMGQEVTMRCQPILGHNTVFWYRQTMMQGLELLAYFRNRAPLDDSGMPKDRFSAEMPDATLATLKIQPSEPRDSAVYFCASGLVVGSNYGYTFGSGTRLTVV.